The clone carrying this TCR beta chain was seen repeatedly, ten times or more. These data come from a study of T cells in Graves' hyperthyroidism and ophthalmopathy. RNA transcripts gave rise to amplified TCR beta CDR3 regions. An initial round of RT-PCR targeting the TCR CDR3 relied on the HTBI primer set. TCRdb passed the multiplex PCR reads through MiXCR, listing each CDR3 protein once. The sample shows almost 350,000 distinct CDR3 sequences, approximately 18% of them seen only once. Trimming took 9 bases from V and 7 from J, leaving 8 bases between them. The CDR3 has 11 residues. Germline loops: CDR1 KGHDR, CDR2 SFDVKD. A patient was excluded if there was uncontrolled infection, other autoimmune disease, pregnancy or lactation.

This chain links TRBV24-1 with TRBJ2-2; unclear D gene. Sequenced input: blood. The source of this sequence is a woman aged 40 to 50 with Graves' ophthalmopathy. CDR3 loop: CATSLDGELFF. In DNA, the CDR3 is TGTGCCACCTCCCTTGACGGGGAGCTGTTTTTT.